This T cell receptor beta chain was recovered during a study of OX40 agonist ivuxolimab in advanced cancers. About the research overall: Patients received ivuxolimab, an agonistic anti-OX40 (CD134) antibody. Patients in dose escalation had liver, melanoma, kidney or head and neck cancers. Among those enrolled, mean age was around 55 years (range about 20 to 79) and about 82% were male.

In germline, CDR1 is SGHDT, CDR2 YYEEEE. Trimming left V 1 base short and J 1 base short, with 8 bases between. The CDR3 covers 14 residues. TCRdb's copy holds only in-frame clones and misses some; the assay was immunoSEQ multiplex PCR. The sample has about 60,000 clones, about 90% seen once. The chain carries TRBV5-6 and TRBJ1-1, with no clear D. The starting material was CD4+ or CD8+ T cells sorted from blood, obtained in a trial of the OX40 agonist ivuxolimab. This sequence was found in an adult with an advanced solid tumor such as melanoma, head and neck, liver or kidney cancer. CDR3 loop: CASSLFRKNTEAFF. CDR3 DNA sequence: TGTGCCAGCAGCTTGTTCCGGAAGAACACTGAAGCTTTCTTT. Complete variable domain (other parts from reference TRBV5-6 and TRBJ1-1): DAGVTQSPTHLIKTRGQQVTLRCSPKSGHDTVSWYQQALGQGPQFIFQYYEEEERQRGNFPDRFSGHQFPNYSSELNVNALLLGDSALYLCASSLFRKNTEAFFGQGTRLTVV.